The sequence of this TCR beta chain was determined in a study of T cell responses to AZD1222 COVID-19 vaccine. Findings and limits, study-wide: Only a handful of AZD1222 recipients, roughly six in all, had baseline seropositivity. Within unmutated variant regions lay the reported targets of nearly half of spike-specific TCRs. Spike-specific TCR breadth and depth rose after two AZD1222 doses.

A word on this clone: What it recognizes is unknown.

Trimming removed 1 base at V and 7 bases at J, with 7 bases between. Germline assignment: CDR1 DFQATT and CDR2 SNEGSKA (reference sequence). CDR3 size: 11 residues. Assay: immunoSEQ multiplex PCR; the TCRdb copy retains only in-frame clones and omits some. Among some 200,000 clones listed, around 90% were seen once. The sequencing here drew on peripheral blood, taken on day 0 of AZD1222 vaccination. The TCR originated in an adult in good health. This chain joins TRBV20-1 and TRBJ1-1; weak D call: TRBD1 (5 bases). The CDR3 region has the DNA TGCAGTGCTAGAGGGGGGGTTGAAGCTTTCTTT. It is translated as CSARGGVEAFF.